This T cell receptor beta chain was recorded in a study of cytomegalovirus exposure and HLA in healthy donors. The primer mix had 60 Vbeta and 13 Jbeta primers. The assay was immunoSEQ multiplex PCR, and TCRdb's table has in-frame clones only and misses some. The top ten hold approximately 3.8% of the sample, which has 100,000 to 150,000 clones, about 80% seen once. CDR3 length: 16 amino acids. V gave up 2 bases and J gave up 5 bases; unmatched junction bases: 10. The germline V gene encodes CDR1 WNHNN and CDR2 SYGVQD (reference sequence). The chain carries TRBV10-1 and TRBJ2-5, with TRBD1 identical over 8 bases. Sequenced sample: PBMCs. This sequence was found in a woman aged 35 to 49 in good health and CMV-seropositive. The CDR3 sequence: CASSERRTGPGETQYF. The CDR3 region has the DNA TGCGCCAGCAGTGAGCGTCGGACAGGGCCGGGGGAGACCCAGTACTTC.